This T cell receptor beta chain was retrieved from a study of CD8 T cells in Susac syndrome. With random hexamers, roughly 0.45 to 1 ug RNA was reverse transcribed. MiXCR was run by TCRdb on the immunoSEQ multiplex PCR reads, yielding one entry per CDR3 protein. This table holds 180,000 or so distinct CDR3 sequences, just under 95% found once. V dropped 2 bases and J dropped 4; count of bases not matched to a gene: 6. The CDR3 is 15 residues long. The sequenced material came from CD4+ T cells from PBMCs. The TCR originated in a human donor in good health. The chain employs TRBV12-3 or TRBV12-4 and TRBJ1-2; 8 bases map to TRBD1. The DNA for the CDR3 is TGTGCCAGCAGTTTACCGACAGGGGTCGGCTATGGCTACACCTTC. Translation gives CASSLPTGVGYGYTF.